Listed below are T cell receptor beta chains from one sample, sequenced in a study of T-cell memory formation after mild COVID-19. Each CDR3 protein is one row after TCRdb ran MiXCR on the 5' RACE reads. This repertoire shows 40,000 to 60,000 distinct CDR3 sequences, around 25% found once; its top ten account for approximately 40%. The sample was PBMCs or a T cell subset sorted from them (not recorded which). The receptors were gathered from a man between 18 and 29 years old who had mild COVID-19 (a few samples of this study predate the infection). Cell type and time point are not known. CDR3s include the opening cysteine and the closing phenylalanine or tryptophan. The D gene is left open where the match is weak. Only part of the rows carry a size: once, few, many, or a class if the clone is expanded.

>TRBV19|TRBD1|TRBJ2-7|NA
TGTGCCAGTAGTATAGATCCTCTCGGGACAGCCTACGAGCAGTACTTC
CASSIDPLGTAYEQYF
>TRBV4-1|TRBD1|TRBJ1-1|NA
TGCGCCAGCAGGGACAGGGGTGTTTCGAACACTGAAGCTTTCTTT
CASRDRGVSNTEAFF
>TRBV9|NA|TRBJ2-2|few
TGTGCCAGCAGCGTAGCGAGGGGGAAGGGAAACACCGGGGAGCTGTTTTTT
CASSVARGKGNTGELFF
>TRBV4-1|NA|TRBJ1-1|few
TGCGCCAGCAGCCAGGGGGATCGGAACACTGAAGCTTTCTTT
CASSQGDRNTEAFF
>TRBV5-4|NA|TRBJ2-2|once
TGTGCCAGCAGAACGACAGGCACCGGGGAGCTGTTTTTT
CASRTTGTGELFF
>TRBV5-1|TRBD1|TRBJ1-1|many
TGCGCCAGCAGCTTGGTTCCGGGACAGGGCACTGAAGCTTTCTTT
CASSLVPGQGTEAFF
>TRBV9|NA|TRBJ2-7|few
TGTGCCAGTTCCCAATTATACGAGCAGTACTTC
CASSQLYEQYF
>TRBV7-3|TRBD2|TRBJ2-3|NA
TGTGCCAGCAGCCTGACTAGCGGGGGGGCAAATACGCAGTATTTT
CASSLTSGGANTQYF
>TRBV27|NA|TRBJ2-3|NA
TGTGCCAGCAGTCATCGGGCAGGGGCAGATACGCAGTATTTT
CASSHRAGADTQYF
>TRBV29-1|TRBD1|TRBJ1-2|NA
TGCAGCGTGCTGGGTTCGACAGGGGTTGGCTACACCTTC
CSVLGSTGVGYTF
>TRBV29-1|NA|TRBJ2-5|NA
TGCAGCGTTGTTCGTGACAGCCCCCAAGAGACCCAGTACTTC
CSVVRDSPQETQYF
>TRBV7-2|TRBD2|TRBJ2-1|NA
TGTGCCAGCAGCCCGGCCGGGACTAGCGGCCAGTTCTTC
CASSPAGTSGQFF
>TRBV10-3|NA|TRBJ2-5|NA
TGTGCCATCAGTGAAGCGGTACAAGAGACCCAGTACTTC
CAISEAVQETQYF
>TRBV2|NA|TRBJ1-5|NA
TGTGCCAGCAGGGGACCGGAAGGCAATCAGCCCCAGCATTTT
CASRGPEGNQPQHF
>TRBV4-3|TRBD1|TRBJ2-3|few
TGCGCCAGCAGCCAATTGTTCGGGACAGGGGATGATACGCAGTATTTT
CASSQLFGTGDDTQYF
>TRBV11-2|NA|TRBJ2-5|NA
TGTGCCAGCAGCTTAGAGTCGGGGATCCGGGAGACCCAGTACTTC
CASSLESGIRETQYF
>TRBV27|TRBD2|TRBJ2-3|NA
TGTGCCAGCAGCCGGAGTAGCGGGTGGGTTTCAGATACGCAGTATTTT
CASSRSSGWVSDTQYF
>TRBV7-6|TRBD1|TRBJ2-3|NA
TGTGCCAGCAGCCCGCTTACAGGGGGCGGAACAGATACGCAGTATTTT
CASSPLTGGGTDTQYF
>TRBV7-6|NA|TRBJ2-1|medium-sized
TGTGCCAGCAGCTTAGCGTTGGTTCCCTACAATGAGCAGTTCTTC
CASSLALVPYNEQFF
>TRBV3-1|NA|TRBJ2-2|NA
TGTGCCAGCAGCCAAAACCGTGGGAGATACACCGGGGAGCTGTTTTTT
CASSQNRGRYTGELFF
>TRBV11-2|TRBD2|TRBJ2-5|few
TGTGCCAGCAGCTTACTTCCCGCGGGGGGGCCCCAAGAGACCCAGTACTTC
CASSLLPAGGPQETQYF
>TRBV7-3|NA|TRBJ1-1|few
TGTGCCAGCAGCTTAAAAGATGAAGCTTTCTTT
CASSLKDEAFF
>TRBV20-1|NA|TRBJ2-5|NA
TGCAGTGCTAATACGGGGGAGACCCAGTACTTC
CSANTGETQYF
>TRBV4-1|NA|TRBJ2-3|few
TGCGCCAGCCAAACCGGGACTCACGCGGATACGCAGTATTTT
CASQTGTHADTQYF
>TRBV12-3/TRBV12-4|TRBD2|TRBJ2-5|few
TGTGCCAGCAGCAGAGGGACTAGCGGGGGCCTAACGGGGGAGACCCAGTACTTC
CASSRGTSGGLTGETQYF
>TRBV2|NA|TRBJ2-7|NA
TGTGCCAGCAGTGGTGGGGGTGAGGTTCAGTACTTC
CASSGGGEVQYF
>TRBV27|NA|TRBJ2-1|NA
TGTGCCAGCCAAGCCGGGGTCCACAATGAGCAGTTCTTC
CASQAGVHNEQFF
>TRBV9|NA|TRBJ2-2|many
TGTGCCAGCAGCGTAGGGGAACAGCCGAACACCGGGGAGCTGTTTTTT
CASSVGEQPNTGELFF
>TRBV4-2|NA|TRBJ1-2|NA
TGTGCCAGCAGGGGCAGGATCGGCTACACCTTC
CASRGRIGYTF
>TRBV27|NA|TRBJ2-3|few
TGTGCCAGCAGTCAGGGCACAGATACGCAGTATTTT
CASSQGTDTQYF
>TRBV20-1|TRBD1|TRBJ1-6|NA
TGCAGTGTCGCCGCACCCGGGACAGCAGCCTACAATTCACCCCTCCACTTT
CSVAAPGTAAYNSPLHF
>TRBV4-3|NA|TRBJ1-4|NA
TGCGCCAGCAGCCCCCGACAGTGGGTGGGGGAAAAACTGTTTTTT
CASSPRQWVGEKLFF
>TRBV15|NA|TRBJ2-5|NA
TGTGCCACCAGCAGAGATCGCTTGGGGGGAGAGACCCAGTACTTC
CATSRDRLGGETQYF
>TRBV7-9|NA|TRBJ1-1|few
TGTGCCAGCAAGGAGGGACTGAACACTGAAGCTTTCTTT
CASKEGLNTEAFF
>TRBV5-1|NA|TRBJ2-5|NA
TGCGCCAGCAGCTTGGTAGGGAACCCTCAAGAGACCCAGTACTTC
CASSLVGNPQETQYF
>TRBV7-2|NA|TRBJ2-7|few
TGTGCCAGCAGCGACCCCGGCTACGAGCAGTACTTC
CASSDPGYEQYF
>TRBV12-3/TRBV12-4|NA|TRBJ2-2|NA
TGTGCCAGCAGCCAGGGGTCCGGGGAGCTGTTTTTT
CASSQGSGELFF
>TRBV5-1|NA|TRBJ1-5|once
TGCGCCAGCAGTGAAGGGCCCGCGAGCAATCAGCCCCAGCATTTT
CASSEGPASNQPQHF
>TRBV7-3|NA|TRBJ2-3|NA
TGTGCCAGCAGCTTAACAGTCATCCCTAGCACAGATACGCAGTATTTT
CASSLTVIPSTDTQYF